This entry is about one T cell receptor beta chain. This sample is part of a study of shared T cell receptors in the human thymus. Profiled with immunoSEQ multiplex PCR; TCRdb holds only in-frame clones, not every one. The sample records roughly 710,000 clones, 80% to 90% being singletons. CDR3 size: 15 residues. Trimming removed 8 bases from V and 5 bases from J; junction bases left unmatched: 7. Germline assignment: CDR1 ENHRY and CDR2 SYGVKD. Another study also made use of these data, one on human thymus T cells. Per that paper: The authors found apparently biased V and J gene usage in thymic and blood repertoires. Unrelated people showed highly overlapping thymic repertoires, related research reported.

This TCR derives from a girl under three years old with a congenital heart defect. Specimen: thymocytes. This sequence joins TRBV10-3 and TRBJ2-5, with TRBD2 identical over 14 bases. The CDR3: CAIGTSGGREETQYF. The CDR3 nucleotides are TGTGCCATCGGGACTAGCGGGGGTCGTGAGGAGACCCAGTACTTC.